This T cell receptor (beta chain) emerged from a study of T cell responses to AZD1222 COVID-19 vaccine. Findings of the study overall: Baseline seropositives among AZD1222 recipients totaled only five or six. Spike-spanning, vaccine-associated CD4 TCRs were dominant at 160-218 and 743-854.

Here immunoSEQ multiplex PCR was the method, and the copy in TCRdb shows in-frame clones only, minus some. The table includes roughly 43,000 clones, around four fifths detected once. The V end lost 4 bases, the J end lost 4 bases, and 9 bases lay between the germline ends. Germline CDR1 is LGHDT and CDR2 is YNNKEL (reference sequence). The CDR3 is 13 amino acids. Worth noting for this clone: What it recognizes is unknown.

Sequencing used peripheral blood, obtained 28 days after the second dose of the MenACWY control vaccine. The chain employs TRBV3-1 (or the pseudogene TRBV3-2) and TRBJ2-3; no clear D gene. The TCR comes from an adult who received the MenACWY meningococcal vaccine as a control. CDR3 residues: CASSRDPPDTQYF. CDR3 sequence (DNA): TGTGCCAGCAGCCGAGACCCCCCAGATACGCAGTATTTT.